One and the same sample provided the 4 T cell receptor beta chains below, sequenced in a study of OX40 agonist ivuxolimab in advanced cancers. Preparation of the library involved the immunoSEQ multiplex PCR assay. Here the immuneACCESS table is served through TCRdb, limited to in-frame sequences with V and J called. Missing clones are a known gap in these copies; in checked studies unresolved V genes cover under half, and the rest lacks a known reason. The sample yields approximately 84,000 clones; approximately 94% were counted once. Of the sample, roughly 2.8% is held by the ten largest clones. Sequencing used CD4+ or CD8+ T cells sorted from blood, obtained in a trial of the OX40 agonist ivuxolimab. The receptors shown here come from an adult with an advanced solid tumor such as melanoma, head and neck, liver or kidney cancer.

This chain joins TRBV6-5 and TRBJ1-5; TRBD1 aligns across 7 bases. In germline, CDR1 is MNHEY, CDR2 SVGAGI. The CDR3 totals 14 residues. The V and J ends lost 6 bases and 11 bases, in that order; junction bases with no gene match: 13. The CDR3 here is CASSQSNRGLAQHF. In DNA form, the CDR3 reads TGTGCCAGCAGCCAGTCAAACAGGGGACTGGCCCAGCATTTT.

The CDR3 loop is CASSQDEGEHDNEQYF. The CDR3 DNA follows: TGCGCCAGCAGCCAAGATGAAGGTGAACACGACAACGAGCAGTACTTC. The J gene is TRBJ2-5, the V gene TRBV4-1; no reliable D call. TRBJ2-7 explains the end of the DNA better; the J call may be wrong. Per germline, CDR1 MGHRA and CDR2 YSYEKL. The CDR3 has 16 residues.

The chain uses TRBV14 and TRBJ1-1, with D possibly matching TRBD1 (6 bases). The CDR3 length is 11 residues. Germline CDR1 reads SGHDN; CDR2 reads FVKESK. The V gene lost 4 bases and the J gene lost 8 bases, with 8 bases spanning the gap. The CDR3 region has the DNA TGTGCCAGCAGCCTTGGGACAGAAGCTTTCTTT. It is translated as CASSLGTEAFF.

J is TRBJ2-2 and V is TRBV7-7, with a tentative D call TRBD1 (7 bases). Trimming pared 5 bases from V and 2 bases from J, leaving 15 bases between. Germline values: CDR1 SSHAT, CDR2 FNYEAQ (reference sequence). The CDR3 covers 16 residues. The CDR3 sequence is CASSPTGRTNTGELFF. In DNA, the CDR3 is TGTGCCAGCAGCCCGACAGGGAGGACCAACACCGGGGAGCTGTTTTTT.